This paragraph covers one T cell receptor (beta chain) sequence. In its sample, this clone was seen a few times. There is no known antigen for this receptor. Base quality data are lacking; no much larger clone is found one base away. Interpreted using the paper, the time point label stands for: at surgical resection after neoadjuvant nivolumab +/- ipilimumab. Samples were obtained from the phase 2 randomized NEOSTAR trial, in which neoadjuvant nivolumab or nivolumab plus ipilimumab followed by surgery was tested in operable NSCLC. To prepare the library, the immunoSEQ multiplex PCR assay was applied. The study's processing was this. Repertoires were summarized by richness and clonality, and significantly expanded and contracted clones were identified between pre- and post-therapy samples. TCRdb took over this immuneACCESS table, retaining in-frame rearrangements with V and J assigned. Such tables are incomplete; in checked studies, under half of the missing clones stem from an unresolved V gene, and the remainder is unexplained. V and J calls and clone size are given by that table; D and trimming were obtained from the DNA. Here the sample has around 24,000 clones; around 83% occur a single time. The top ten clones comprise more than 6.5% of the sample.

CDR1 and CDR2 were assigned from the germline V gene (reference sequence) as MNHNY and SVGAGI. Here V drops 5 bases and J drops 4 bases, and the junction holds 5 bases not matched to any gene. The CDR3 runs 16 residues from the cysteine to the phenylalanine. The only DNA kept is the CDR3, 48 bases in frame from the first base. This sample is drawn from a study of neoadjuvant nivolumab and ipilimumab in lung cancer (dated by TCRdb to about 2020). Looking at the study overall: Nivolumab was administered intravenously at 3 mg/kg on days 1, 15 and 29, and in the combination arm ipilimumab 1 mg/kg was added on day 1 only. For each study arm, the primary endpoint of the trial was the rate of major pathologic response (MPR) in the intention-to-treat population. In the trial, about 44 patients with operable NSCLC were treated, of whom approximately 23 were randomized to nivolumab monotherapy and some 20 to nivolumab plus ipilimumab. TCR repertoires were compared between pretherapy (baseline) peripheral blood and tumors resected at surgery after neoadjuvant immune checkpoint blockade. Matched pretherapy and resected tumor pairs were analyzed from seven patients, of whom four had been treated with nivolumab and three with nivolumab plus ipilimumab. The study at large found these results: Resected tumors had greater TCR richness and clonality than tumor-adjacent uninvolved lung, and increases were observed in more dual-therapy-treated tumors. A small number of samples was subjected to TCR sequencing. From pretherapy to surgery, tumor T-cell richness and clonality increased in three of three dual-therapy tumors but in only two of four nivolumab-treated tumors. Richness in tumors resected after neoadjuvant therapy showed a positive correlation with pretherapy blood TCR richness (Spearman R ~ 0.86). There was no significant correlation between TCR clonality and pathologic tumor regression, and just a single major-pathologic-response sample was available for the clonality-regression analysis.

The receptor's source is an adult with non-small cell lung cancer. The sequence is built from TRBV6-6 and TRBJ2-2, with 12 bases aligning to TRBD2. The sample was tumor tissue, taken after neoadjuvant nivolumab, alone or with ipilimumab, at or shortly before surgery. The CDR3 protein: CASSAPGLAGTGELFF. The base sequence is TGTGCCAGCAGTGCACCGGGACTAGCGGGCACCGGGGAGCTGTTTTTT.